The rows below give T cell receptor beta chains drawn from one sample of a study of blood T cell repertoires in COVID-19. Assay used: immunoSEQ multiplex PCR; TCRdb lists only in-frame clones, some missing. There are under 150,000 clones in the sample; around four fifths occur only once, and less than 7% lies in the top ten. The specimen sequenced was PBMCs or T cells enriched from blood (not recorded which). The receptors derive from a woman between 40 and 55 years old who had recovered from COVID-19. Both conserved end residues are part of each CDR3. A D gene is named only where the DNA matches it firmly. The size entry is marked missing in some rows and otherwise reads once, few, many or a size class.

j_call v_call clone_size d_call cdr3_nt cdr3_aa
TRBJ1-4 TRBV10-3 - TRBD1 TGTGCCATCAGTGAACAGGGGGGTGGTGAAAAACTGTTTTTT CAISEQGGGEKLFF
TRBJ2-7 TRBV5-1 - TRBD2 TGCGCCAGCAGCTTGGTGCCGAGCGGGGGGTCCAACGAGCAGTACTTC CASSLVPSGGSNEQYF
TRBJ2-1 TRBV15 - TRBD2 TGTGCCACCAGCAGACAGCGGGGGGGTGGTGAGCAGTTCTTC CATSRQRGGGEQFF
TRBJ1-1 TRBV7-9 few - TGTGCCAGCAGCTGGGGTGAGGGCCTGAACACTGAAGCTTTCTTT CASSWGEGLNTEAFF
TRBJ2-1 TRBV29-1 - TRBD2 TGCAGCGTTGGGTCTGGGTCATGGGGGGGTAATGAGCAGTTCTTC CSVGSGSWGGNEQFF
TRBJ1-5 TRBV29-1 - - TGCAGCGTTGAAGTTTCAGGTAATAGCAATCAGCCCCAGCATTTT CSVEVSGNSNQPQHF
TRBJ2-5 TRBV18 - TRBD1 TGTGCCAGCTCACCCTTCGGACAGGGGATCTCAGAGACCCAGTACTTC CASSPFGQGISETQYF
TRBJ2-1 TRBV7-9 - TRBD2 TGTGCCAGCAGCTTGCGACCTTCGCGGGAGGGAATCGGTGAGCAGTTCTTC CASSLRPSREGIGEQFF
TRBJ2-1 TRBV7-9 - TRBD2 TGTGCCAGCAGCTTTTACTGGATAGCGGGAGGGCCCGTCAATGAGCAGTTCTTC CASSFYWIAGGPVNEQFF
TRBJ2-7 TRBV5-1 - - TGCGCCAGCAGCTTGGAGGACAGTCTCTACGAGCAGTACTTC CASSLEDSLYEQYF
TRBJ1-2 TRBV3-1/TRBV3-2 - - TGTGCCAGCAGCTGGTCCGGGGGGTATGGCTACACCTTC CASSWSGGYGYTF
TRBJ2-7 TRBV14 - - TGTGCCAGCAGCCAAGTGACAGGTGTTAAGGGCTACGAGCAGTACTTC CASSQVTGVKGYEQYF
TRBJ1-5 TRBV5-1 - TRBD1 TGCGCCAGCAGCCTGGGACAGGGGGCACAGCCCCAGCATTTT CASSLGQGAQPQHF
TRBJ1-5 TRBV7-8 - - TGTGCCAGCAGCCCCAGCGCGGCACAAAATCAGCCCCAGCATTTT CASSPSAAQNQPQHF
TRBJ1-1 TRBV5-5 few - TGTGCCAGCAGCCCTACCCATGGGAACACTGAAGCTTTCTTT CASSPTHGNTEAFF
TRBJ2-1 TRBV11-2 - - TGTGCCAGCAGCTTAGCGGGAGTGAGAAATGAGCAGTTCTTC CASSLAGVRNEQFF
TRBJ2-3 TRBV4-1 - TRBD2 TGCGCCAGCAGCCAAGGCCCTGGCGGGAGTAGAGATACGCAGTATTTT CASSQGPGGSRDTQYF
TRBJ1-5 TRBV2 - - TGTGCCAGCAGTGAAGTTGGAGGCAGAGACCAAAGCAATCAGCCCCAGCATTTT CASSEVGGRDQSNQPQHF
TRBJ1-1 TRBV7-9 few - TGTGCCAGCAGCCCTGGGGGGGGTGGCGGGGCCACTGAAGCTTTCTTT CASSPGGGGGATEAFF
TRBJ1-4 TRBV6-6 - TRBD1 TGTGCCAGCAGTTGGGGACAGGGGTTTGAAAAACTGTTTTTT CASSWGQGFEKLFF
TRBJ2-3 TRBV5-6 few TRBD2 TGTGCCAGCAGCTTGGGGCTAGCGGGGGGCGATACGCAGTATTTT CASSLGLAGGDTQYF
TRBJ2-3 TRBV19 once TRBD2 TGTGCCAGTAGTCCCCGGGGACTAGCGGAGGTCACAGATACGCAGTATTTT CASSPRGLAEVTDTQYF
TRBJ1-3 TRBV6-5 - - TGTGCCAGCACCTCGACAGGCCGCTCTGGAAACACCATATATTTT CASTSTGRSGNTIYF
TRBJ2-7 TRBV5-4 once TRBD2 TGTGCCAGCAGCTCGACTAGCGGGAGGTACGAGCAGTACTTC CASSSTSGRYEQYF
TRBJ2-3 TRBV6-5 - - TGTGCCAGCAGCCGGTCCGGGGTGCGAGATACGCAGTATTTT CASSRSGVRDTQYF
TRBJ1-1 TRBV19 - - TGTGCCAGTAGTTCTTGGGAGGGTGGCACTGAAGCTTTCTTT CASSSWEGGTEAFF
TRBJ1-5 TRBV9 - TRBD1 TGTGCCAGCAGCGTCGAGGGGGCTCAGCCCCAGCATTTT CASSVEGAQPQHF
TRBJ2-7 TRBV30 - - TGTGCCTGGAGCCCGGTTGGTGACGAGCAGTACTTC CAWSPVGDEQYF
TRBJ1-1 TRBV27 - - TGTGCCAGCAGTGTTTTCGTGAACACTGAAGCTTTCTTT CASSVFVNTEAFF
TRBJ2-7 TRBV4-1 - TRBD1 TGCGCCAGCAGCCAAGCCAGGACAGGGGGCCGTGAGCAGTACTTC CASSQARTGGREQYF
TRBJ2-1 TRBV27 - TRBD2 TGTGCCAGCAGTTTAGCCGGACTAGCGGGAGGGCCGTGGAATGAGCAGTTCTTC CASSLAGLAGGPWNEQFF
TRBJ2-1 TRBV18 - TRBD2 TGTGCCAGCTACACCACGGCTAGCGGGAGCTTCAACAATGAGCAGTTCTTC CASYTTASGSFNNEQFF
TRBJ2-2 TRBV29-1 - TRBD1 TGCAGCGTTCCGGGACAGGGGGCCCCCGGGGAGCTGTTTTTT CSVPGQGAPGELFF
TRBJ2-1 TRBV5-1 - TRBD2 TGCGCCAGCAGCTTACGGCCTAGCGGGGGGCCAGACAATGAGCAGTTCTTC CASSLRPSGGPDNEQFF
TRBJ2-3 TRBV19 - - TGTGCCAGTAGTATCGCGATCCGTCGAGATACGCAGTATTTT CASSIAIRRDTQYF
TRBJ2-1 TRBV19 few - TGTGCCAGTAGTATAAGAGAAAGACAGTTCTTC CASSIRERQFF
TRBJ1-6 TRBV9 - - TGTGCCAGCAGCGCTCACCCGGCCGGAGATAATTCACCCCTCCACTTT CASSAHPAGDNSPLHF
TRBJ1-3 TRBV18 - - TGTGCCAGCTCAGAACAGGTATCCGGAAACACCATATATTTT CASSEQVSGNTIYF
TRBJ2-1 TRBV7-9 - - TGTGCCAGCAGCGGGAGTGACAATGAGCAGTTCTTC CASSGSDNEQFF
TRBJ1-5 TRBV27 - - TGTGCCAGCAGATTAGCAGGGGCGGTAAGAAATCAGCCCCAGCATTTT CASRLAGAVRNQPQHF
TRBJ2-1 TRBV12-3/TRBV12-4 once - TGTGCCAGCAGCCTTAGTGTGGGAGCGCCGTTCTTC CASSLSVGAPFF
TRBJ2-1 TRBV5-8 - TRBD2 TGTGCCAGCACCTTCGCTGGCGGGGGGGGTGAGCAGTTCTTC CASTFAGGGGEQFF
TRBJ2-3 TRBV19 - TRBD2 TGTGCCAGTAGTTCCGGGACTAGCGGGGGGGCAGGGACGCAGTATTTT CASSSGTSGGAGTQYF
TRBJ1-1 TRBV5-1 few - TGCGCCAGCAGCTTGTCGGTCCCGGTGGAGGGAAGGAGGAACACTGAAGCTTTCTTT CASSLSVPVEGRRNTEAFF
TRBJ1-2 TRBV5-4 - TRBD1 TGTGCCAGCAGCTATACCGGGACAGGGATCGGTGGCTACACCTTC CASSYTGTGIGGYTF
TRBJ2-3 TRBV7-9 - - TGTGCCAGCAGCGACCTACAGGGCTCCGCCACAGATACGCAGTATTTT CASSDLQGSATDTQYF
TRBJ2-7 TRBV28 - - TGTGCCAGCAGTTCGAGAAGGGGCAACTACGAGCAGTACTTC CASSSRRGNYEQYF
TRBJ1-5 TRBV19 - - TGTGCCGGGTCCACAGGGAGGGATCAGCCCCAGCATTTT CAGSTGRDQPQHF
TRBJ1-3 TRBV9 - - TGTGCCAGCAGCGTAGAGAACTCTTTGTCTGGAAACACCATATATTTT CASSVENSLSGNTIYF